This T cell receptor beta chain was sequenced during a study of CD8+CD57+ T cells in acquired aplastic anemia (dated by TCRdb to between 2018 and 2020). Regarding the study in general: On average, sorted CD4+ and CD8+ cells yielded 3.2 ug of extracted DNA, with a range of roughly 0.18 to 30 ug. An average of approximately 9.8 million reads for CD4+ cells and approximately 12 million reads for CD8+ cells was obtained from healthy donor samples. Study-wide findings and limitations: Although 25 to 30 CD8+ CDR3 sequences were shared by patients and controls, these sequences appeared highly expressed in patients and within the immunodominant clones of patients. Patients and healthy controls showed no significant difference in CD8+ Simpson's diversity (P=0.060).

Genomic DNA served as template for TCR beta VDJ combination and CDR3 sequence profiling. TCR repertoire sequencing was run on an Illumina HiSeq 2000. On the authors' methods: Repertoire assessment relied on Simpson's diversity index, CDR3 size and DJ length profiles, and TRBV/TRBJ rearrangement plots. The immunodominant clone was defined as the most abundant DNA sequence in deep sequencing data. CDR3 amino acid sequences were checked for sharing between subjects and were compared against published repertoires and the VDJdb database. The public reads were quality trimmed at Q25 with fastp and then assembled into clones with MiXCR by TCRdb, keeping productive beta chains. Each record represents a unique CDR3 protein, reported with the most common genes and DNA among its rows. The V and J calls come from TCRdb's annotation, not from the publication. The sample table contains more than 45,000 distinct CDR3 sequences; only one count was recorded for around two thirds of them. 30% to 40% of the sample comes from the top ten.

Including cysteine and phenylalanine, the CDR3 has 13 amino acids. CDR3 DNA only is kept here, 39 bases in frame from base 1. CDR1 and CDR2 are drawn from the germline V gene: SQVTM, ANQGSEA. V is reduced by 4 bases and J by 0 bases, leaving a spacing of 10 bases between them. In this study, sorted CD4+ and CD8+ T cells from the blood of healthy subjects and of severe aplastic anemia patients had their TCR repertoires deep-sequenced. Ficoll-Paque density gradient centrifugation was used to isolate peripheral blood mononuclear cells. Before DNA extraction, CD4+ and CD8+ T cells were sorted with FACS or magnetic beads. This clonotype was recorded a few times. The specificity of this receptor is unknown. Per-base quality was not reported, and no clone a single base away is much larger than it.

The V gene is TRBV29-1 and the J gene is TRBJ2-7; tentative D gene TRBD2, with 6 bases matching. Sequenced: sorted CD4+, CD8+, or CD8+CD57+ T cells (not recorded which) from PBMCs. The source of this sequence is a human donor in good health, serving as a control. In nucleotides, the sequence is TGCAGCGTTGGGGAGGTTAGCTCCTACGAGCAGTACTTC. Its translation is CSVGEVSSYEQYF.